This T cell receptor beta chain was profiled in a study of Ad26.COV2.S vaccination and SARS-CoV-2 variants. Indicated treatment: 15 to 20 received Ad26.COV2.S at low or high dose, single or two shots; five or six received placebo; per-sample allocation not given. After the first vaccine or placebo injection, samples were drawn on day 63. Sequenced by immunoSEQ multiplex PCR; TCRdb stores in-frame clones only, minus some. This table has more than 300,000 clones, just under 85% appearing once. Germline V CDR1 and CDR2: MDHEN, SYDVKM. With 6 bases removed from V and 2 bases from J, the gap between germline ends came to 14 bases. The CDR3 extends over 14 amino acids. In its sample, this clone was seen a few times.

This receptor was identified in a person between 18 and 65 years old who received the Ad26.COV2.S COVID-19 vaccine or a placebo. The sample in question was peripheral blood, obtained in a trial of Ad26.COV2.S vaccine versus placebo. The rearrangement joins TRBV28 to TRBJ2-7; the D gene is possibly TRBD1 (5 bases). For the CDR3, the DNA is TGTGCCAGCAGCCATAGATGGGGCCCCTACGAGCAGTACTTC. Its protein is CASSHRWGPYEQYF.